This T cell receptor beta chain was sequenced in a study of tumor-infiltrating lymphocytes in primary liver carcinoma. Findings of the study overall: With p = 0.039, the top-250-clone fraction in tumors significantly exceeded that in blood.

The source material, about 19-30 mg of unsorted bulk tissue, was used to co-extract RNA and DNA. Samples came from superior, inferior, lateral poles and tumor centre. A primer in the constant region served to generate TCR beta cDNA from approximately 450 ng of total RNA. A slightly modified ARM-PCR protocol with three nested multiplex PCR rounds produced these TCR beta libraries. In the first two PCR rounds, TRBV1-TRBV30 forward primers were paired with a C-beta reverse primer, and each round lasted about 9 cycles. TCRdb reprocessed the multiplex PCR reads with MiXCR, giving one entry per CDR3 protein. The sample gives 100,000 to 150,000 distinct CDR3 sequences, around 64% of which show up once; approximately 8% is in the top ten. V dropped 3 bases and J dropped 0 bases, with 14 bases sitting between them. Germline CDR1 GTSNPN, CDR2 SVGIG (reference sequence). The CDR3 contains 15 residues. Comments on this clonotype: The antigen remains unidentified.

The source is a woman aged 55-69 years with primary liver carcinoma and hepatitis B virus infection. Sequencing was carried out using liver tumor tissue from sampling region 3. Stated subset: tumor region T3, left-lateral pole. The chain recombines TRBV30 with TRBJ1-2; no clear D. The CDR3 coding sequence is TGTGCCTGGAGGACCACGGACCCAGCTAACTATGGCTACACCTTC. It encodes CAWRTTDPANYGYTF.